The rows below give T cell receptor beta chains drawn from one sample of a study of blood T cell repertoires in COVID-19. Data came from immunoSEQ multiplex PCR; TCRdb stores just in-frame clones and leaves some out. The sample contains a few hundred thousand clones, around nine tenths of which appear only once. Material for sequencing was PBMCs or T cells enriched from blood (not recorded which). The receptors shown here come from a young woman who had been exposed to COVID-19. Each CDR3 is given with its conserved first and last residue. Fields, in order: D gene, V gene, clone size, J gene, CDR3 DNA, CDR3 protein. D genes are given only for firm matches. The size entry is marked missing in some rows and otherwise reads once, few, many or a size class.

>TRBD2|TRBV10-3|once|TRBJ2-1
TGTGCCATCAGTGATGGCAGGGGGACTAGCGGGCCCAATGAGCAGTTCTTC
CAISDGRGTSGPNEQFF
>TRBD2|TRBV19|-|TRBJ2-1
TGTGCCAGTAGTATTTTCACTAGCGGGAGTATTCTCAATGAGCAGTTCTTC
CASSIFTSGSILNEQFF
>-|TRBV11-2|-|TRBJ2-7
TGTGCCAGCAGCCGCGGACAGTCATACGAGCAGTACTTC
CASSRGQSYEQYF
>TRBD1|TRBV18|once|TRBJ2-7
TGTGCCAGCTCACCACCGGGACAGGGGGCCCACGAGCAGTACTTC
CASSPPGQGAHEQYF
>-|TRBV27|-|TRBJ1-2
TGTGCCAGCAGTTCTCCCCGACTGGGCTATGGCTACACCTTC
CASSSPRLGYGYTF
>-|TRBV2|-|TRBJ2-2
TGTGCCAGCCTGGGCCGGAACACCGGGGAGCTGTTTTTT
CASLGRNTGELFF
>TRBD2|TRBV5-1|-|TRBJ2-1
TGCGCCAGCAGCTTGCTCGGACTAGCGGGCGGTGAGCAGTTCTTC
CASSLLGLAGGEQFF
>TRBD1|TRBV2|once|TRBJ2-2
TGTGCCAGCAGTTTAGACAGGGCCAACACCGGGGAGCTGTTTTTT
CASSLDRANTGELFF
>-|TRBV5-3|-|TRBJ2-7
TGTGCCAGAAGCTTGCTGTTTCCGGTAGTAGCTTACGAGCAGTACTTC
CARSLLFPVVAYEQYF
>-|TRBV5-1|-|TRBJ2-2
TGCGCCAGCAAGTCTGGCGGGTCGAGTCTGGGCGGGGAGCTGTTTTTT
CASKSGGSSLGGELFF
>-|TRBV7-9|-|TRBJ2-7
TGTGCCAGCAGCTATTCAGGGGACGAGCAGTACTTC
CASSYSGDEQYF
>-|TRBV4-1|-|TRBJ2-7
TGCGCCAGCAGCCAAGACGGCTCAGACTTAATCTACGAGCAGTACTTC
CASSQDGSDLIYEQYF
>-|TRBV7-2|-|TRBJ1-5
TGTGCCAGCACCATAGGGGTCTATCAGCCCCAGCATTTT
CASTIGVYQPQHF
>-|TRBV6-6|-|TRBJ2-7
TGTGCCAGCAGTTATTTAGCCTACGAGCAGTACTTC
CASSYLAYEQYF
>-|TRBV24-1|-|TRBJ1-1
TGTGCCACCAGTAAGGGGGGGACTGAAGCTTTCTTT
CATSKGGTEAFF
>TRBD1|TRBV10-1|-|TRBJ2-7
TGCGCCAGCAGTGAGTGGACAGGTTCCTACGAGCAGTACTTC
CASSEWTGSYEQYF
>-|TRBV19|few|TRBJ1-5
TGTGCCAGTAGTAACCAAGGGGGAAATCAGCCCCAGCATTTT
CASSNQGGNQPQHF
>TRBD1|TRBV28|few|TRBJ1-5
TGTGCCAGCAGCATGGACAGGGGGGATCAGCCCCAGCATTTT
CASSMDRGDQPQHF
>-|TRBV6-5|-|TRBJ1-5
TGTGCCAGCAGTTATGGAACAGGGTCCAATCAGCCCCAGCATTTT
CASSYGTGSNQPQHF
>-|TRBV12-3/TRBV12-4|-|TRBJ1-4
TGTGCCAGCAGTCGCAGGGAAGAACTGTTTTTT
CASSRREELFF
>-|TRBV11-3|few|TRBJ2-7
TGTGCCAGCAGCTCCGCCAGGTGGTCCTACGAGCAGTACTTC
CASSSARWSYEQYF
>TRBD1|TRBV11-3|-|TRBJ2-7
TGTGCCAGCAGCCCCCTACGACAGGGGGTTCCATACGAGCAGTACTTC
CASSPLRQGVPYEQYF
>TRBD2|TRBV6-6|once|TRBJ2-7
TGTGCCAGCAGCCCCCGACTAGCAGTGTCCTACGAGCAGTACTTC
CASSPRLAVSYEQYF
>-|TRBV7-8|-|TRBJ1-3
TGTGCCAGCAGCTTATTTCGGGTCCCTGGAAACACCATATATTTT
CASSLFRVPGNTIYF
>-|TRBV19|-|TRBJ2-3
TGTGCCAGTAGTATAGAGCGGGGCCCCCACACAGATACGCAGTATTTT
CASSIERGPHTDTQYF
>-|TRBV3-1/TRBV3-2|few|TRBJ2-7
TGTGCCAGCAGTTCCGAGGCCTACGAGCAGTACTTC
CASSSEAYEQYF
>-|TRBV24-1|-|TRBJ2-1
TGTGCCACCAGTGATCAAAACCGGGTGTACAATGAGCAGTTCTTC
CATSDQNRVYNEQFF
>-|TRBV14|-|TRBJ1-4
TGTGCCAGCAGCCGAACAGGAGTAACTAATGAAAAACTGTTTTTT
CASSRTGVTNEKLFF
>TRBD1|TRBV9|-|TRBJ2-7
TGTGCCAGCAGCGTAACCGGGACAGGGGTACGCGAGCAGTACTTC
CASSVTGTGVREQYF
>-|TRBV7-9|-|TRBJ2-2
TGTGCCAGCAGCCTGGGGGGGCGGAACACCGGGGAGCTGTTTTTT
CASSLGGRNTGELFF
>TRBD2|TRBV10-3|-|TRBJ2-1
TGTGCCATCAGTCAGGGACTAGCGGGGCGAAATGAGCAGTTCTTC
CAISQGLAGRNEQFF
>-|TRBV7-8|-|TRBJ2-5
TGTGCCAGCAAGTCAAGGTGGACAAACCCAGAGACCCAGTACTTC
CASKSRWTNPETQYF
>-|TRBV14|few|TRBJ1-4
TGTGCCAGCAGCCAACGGGAAGATCTATCTGGGGAAAAACTGTTTTTT
CASSQREDLSGEKLFF
>-|TRBV29-1|-|TRBJ2-1
TGCAGCGTTGCCACTTCTTTGGTAGAGCCCTACAATGAGCAGTTCTTC
CSVATSLVEPYNEQFF
>-|TRBV5-6|-|TRBJ2-4
TGTGCCAGCAGCTTTCGTGAGCTTATAGCCAAAAACATTCAGTACTTC
CASSFRELIAKNIQYF
>TRBD1|TRBV25-1|-|TRBJ1-2
TGTGCCAGCAGTGCAACAGGGGGCAGAGGTGGCTACACCTTC
CASSATGGRGGYTF
>-|TRBV7-9|-|TRBJ2-1
TGTGCCAGCAGCAGAGGGACCCAGGGGGCTGGGGGAGGGTACAATGAGCAGTTCTTC
CASSRGTQGAGGGYNEQFF
>-|TRBV27|-|TRBJ2-5
TGTGCCAGCAGTCTAGGGTCAGGAGGAGAGACCCAGTACTTC
CASSLGSGGETQYF
>-|TRBV3-1/TRBV3-2|-|TRBJ2-5
TGTGCCAGCAGGGGCAGCCAAGAGACCCAGTACTTC
CASRGSQETQYF
>-|TRBV12-3/TRBV12-4|-|TRBJ2-7
TGTGCCAGCGCCTCAGGGCAGTTATACGAGCAGTACTTC
CASASGQLYEQYF
>TRBD1|TRBV28|-|TRBJ1-1
TGTGCCAGCAGTTTCAGGGGGCTCGGCACTGAAGCTTTCTTT
CASSFRGLGTEAFF
>-|TRBV25-1|-|TRBJ2-2
TGTGCCAGCAGCGTTTCGGCGGGAATAAAGAACACCGGGGAGCTGTTTTTT
CASSVSAGIKNTGELFF
>TRBD2|TRBV2|-|TRBJ2-7
TGTGCCAGCAACGAGCGGGAGAAGGGTAGGGAGCAGTACTTC
CASNEREKGREQYF
>TRBD1|TRBV5-1|-|TRBJ2-2
TGCGCCAGCAGCTTGGGTTCTGGACAGGGGGGAACCGGGGAGCTGTTTTTT
CASSLGSGQGGTGELFF
>TRBD1|TRBV27|-|TRBJ2-3
TGTGCCAGCAGTTCAGGGGACAGGTGGGGCACAGATACGCAGTATTTT
CASSSGDRWGTDTQYF
>-|TRBV15|-|TRBJ2-1
TGTGCCACCAGCAGAGGGACATTCGAGTTCTCCTACAATGAGCAGTTCTTC
CATSRGTFEFSYNEQFF
>TRBD2|TRBV3-1/TRBV3-2|once|TRBJ2-1
TGTGCCAGCAGCCTGACTAGCGTTGACTTCAATGAGCAGTTCTTC
CASSLTSVDFNEQFF
>TRBD1|TRBV6-6|-|TRBJ1-4
TGTGCCAGCAGTGACAGACAGGGAGGCGGTGAAAAACTGTTTTTT
CASSDRQGGGEKLFF
>-|TRBV5-1|-|TRBJ1-1
TGCGCCAGCAGTGGCCAGAACCCAATCATGAACACTGAAGCTTTCTTT
CASSGQNPIMNTEAFF
>TRBD1|TRBV6-5|-|TRBJ2-7
TGTGCCAGCAGTTACTTGGGACAGAACTACGAGCAGTACTTC
CASSYLGQNYEQYF
>TRBD2|TRBV6-5|-|TRBJ2-5
TGTGCCAGCAACTCGGGAGGACTCCAAGAGACCCAGTACTTC
CASNSGGLQETQYF
>-|TRBV29-1|-|TRBJ1-1
TGCAGCGTTGCTATCCGAGGGCCTCGAGAAGCTTTCTTT
CSVAIRGPREAFF
>TRBD1|TRBV19|-|TRBJ1-4
TGTGCCAGCCGGACAGGCCTTAATGAAAAACTGTTTTTT
CASRTGLNEKLFF
>-|TRBV7-9|-|TRBJ2-2
TGTGCCAGCAGCCCTCAGGGGGGAGTCACCGGGGAGCTGTTTTTT
CASSPQGGVTGELFF
>-|TRBV28|once|TRBJ2-1
TGTGCCAGCAGTCCGCCCGGGTCTCGGCAGTTCTTC
CASSPPGSRQFF
>-|TRBV9|-|TRBJ2-7
TGTGCCAGCAGCGTAGGGGGGGATATCTACGAGCAGTACTTC
CASSVGGDIYEQYF
>-|TRBV21-1|-|TRBJ2-5
TGTGCCAGCAGCAAAGGAGGCAGGGATCGAGAGACCCAGTACTTC
CASSKGGRDRETQYF